The clone carrying this T cell receptor (beta chain) has more than one count but fewer than ten. Antigen: not known. This sample is part of a study of Graves' ophthalmopathy and Graves' hyperthyroidism. Germline CDR1 and CDR2: KGHDR and SFDVKD. V gave up 4 bases and J gave up 0 bases, with 12 bases separating them. The CDR3 is 15 residues long. Disease in donors with ophthalmopathy had moderate-to-severe activity, CAS ≥3, NOSPECS ≥4 and under 3 months' duration. Clinicians diagnosed using symptoms, serum thyroxine, TRAb, thyroid ultrasound and orbital computed tomography. Points from the study as a whole: Progression of ophthalmopathy was predicted by the model with less than 71% sensitivity and just under 75% specificity.

The study amplified TCR beta CDR3 regions using RNA transcripts. HTBI primers served in a first-round RT-PCR, which a second-round multiplex PCR followed. MiXCR, applied by TCRdb to the multiplex PCR reads, yields one record per CDR3 protein. The repertoire holds 740,000 or so distinct CDR3 sequences, with 40% as singletons. This rearrangement joins TRBV24-1 to TRBJ2-7, with D possibly matching TRBD1 (6 bases). The source is an adult man with Graves' ophthalmopathy. Specimen: peripheral blood. CDR3 nucleotide sequence: TGTGCCACCAGTGACCCCAGGACAGACTCCTACGAGCAGTACTTC. Protein product: CATSDPRTDSYEQYF.